This paragraph reports one T cell receptor beta chain. The record originates from a study of blood T cell repertoires in COVID-19. Study details: From T cells, B-cell-depleted T cells, or PBMCs came the material, which was cDNA or gDNA.

Methods used by the authors: Cell counts per sample came from amplifying reference gene primers. Sequencing used immunoSEQ multiplex PCR; TCRdb keeps in-frame clones, though not all of them. The V and J calls and clone size come from that table; D and trimming were worked out from the DNA. This sample has 250,000 to 300,000 clones, with around nine tenths found just once. V was shortened by 3 bases and J by 1 base, with 13 bases between the two germline ends. CDR1 SEHNR and CDR2 FQNEAQ come from the germline V gene (reference sequence). There are 15 residues in the CDR3. The Seattle site enrolled patients during active infection and followed them longitudinally.

The TCR was taken from a woman aged 25 to 39 with COVID-19, enrolled during active disease. This chain connects TRBV7-9 to TRBJ2-7; possibly TRBD1 for D (6 bases). Sequenced input: peripheral blood. The DNA for the CDR3 is TGTGCCAGCAGCTTGGGACAAGGGCCTTCCTACGAGCAGTACTTC. Encoded protein: CASSLGQGPSYEQYF.